The 3 T cell receptor beta chains reported below all come from one sample, sequenced in a study of PD-1 blockade in classical Hodgkin lymphoma. Some clones are missing from TCRdb's copy, which holds only in-frame ones; the method was immunoSEQ multiplex PCR. The data hold about 24,000 clones, with around 90% observed a single time. Time point in this sample: newly diagnosed, previously untreated cHL patient sample. With magnetic negative selection, CD4+ T cells were purified from PBMCs that had been thawed. Sequencing was carried out using CD4+ T cells from blood. The receptors come from a human donor with classical Hodgkin lymphoma.

This chain connects TRBV7-9 to TRBJ1-2; TRBD1 might be the D (6 bases). V lost 3 bases, J lost 7 bases, and 9 bases lay in between. Germline-derived CDR1 and CDR2 are SEHNR and FQNEAQ (reference sequence). CDR3 length equals 12 residues. CDR3 loop: CASSLGQGGYTF. DNA of the CDR3: TGTGCCAGCAGCTTGGGACAAGGTGGCTACACCTTC.

This chain links TRBV11-2 with TRBJ2-5; no clear D gene. The CDR3 length is 15 residues. In germline, CDR1 is SGHAT, CDR2 FQNNGV. The ends were cut back, 0 bases at V and 5 bases at J, with 13 bases in the middle. Written as DNA, the CDR3 is TGTGCCAGCAGCTTAGATCGTGCCCAGTCTGAGACCCAGTACTTC. It encodes CASSLDRAQSETQYF.

This chain joins TRBV28 and TRBJ1-4, with a possible D match to TRBD1 (6 bases). From germline, CDR1 is MDHEN and CDR2 SYDVKM. V was shortened by 3 bases and J by 7 bases, with 18 bases between the two germline ends. The CDR3 is made up of 16 amino acids. For the CDR3, the DNA is TGTGCCAGCAGTTTCCCCGGGGGGGCGGCTGGTGAAAAACTGTTTTTT. This codes for CASSFPGGAAGEKLFF. Filled out from reference TRBV28 and TRBJ1-4, the complete variable domain reads DVKVTQSSRYLVKRTGEKVFLECVQDMDHENMFWYRQDPGLGLRLIYFSYDVKMKEKGDIPEGYSVSREKKERFSLILESASTNQTSMYLCASSFPGGAAGEKLFFGSGTQLSVL.